This is a list of T cell receptor beta chains from one sample in a study of blood T cell repertoires in COVID-19. Method: immunoSEQ multiplex PCR; TCRdb's copy keeps in-frame clones and lacks some. Seen here are 28,000 or so clones, approximately 85% observed once, and the top ten hold 28%. The sequenced sample consisted of peripheral blood. The receptor set was obtained from a woman at least 80 years old with COVID-19, enrolled during active disease. CDR3s leave out the opening cysteine and the closing phenylalanine or tryptophan. Fields, in order: CDR3 protein, J gene, V gene, clone size. Clone size, where shown, is once, few, many, or a class for clones that have expanded.

CDR3: ASSSLRKNSYEQY
J: TRBJ2-7
V: TRBV11-2
size: .

CDR3: ASSQVWQGNVVNTEAF
J: TRBJ1-1
V: TRBV4-1
size: few

CDR3: ASSVGQGPYEQY
J: TRBJ2-7
V: TRBV9
size: .

CDR3: ASMLENSYNEQF
J: TRBJ2-1
V: TRBV2
size: .

CDR3: ASSEGGGQPQH
J: TRBJ1-5
V: TRBV6-1
size: few

CDR3: ASSGDRVYGYT
J: TRBJ1-2
V: TRBV12-3/TRBV12-4
size: .

CDR3: ASSLGGLGFSYNEQF
J: TRBJ2-1
V: TRBV11-2
size: .

CDR3: ASSRTAGGEQF
J: TRBJ2-1
V: TRBV14
size: .

CDR3: ASSARQGLNTEAF
J: TRBJ1-1
V: TRBV7-9
size: .

CDR3: ASSLGRDGSSFNTEAF
J: TRBJ1-1
V: TRBV5-6
size: .

CDR3: ASSVQGLGANVLT
J: TRBJ2-6
V: TRBV6-2/TRBV6-3
size: .

CDR3: ASSYSGQGSDIQY
J: TRBJ2-4
V: TRBV6-5
size: once

CDR3: ASSLDSGGGYGYT
J: TRBJ1-2
V: TRBV5-6
size: .

CDR3: ASTSTAHPNTGELF
J: TRBJ2-2
V: TRBV2
size: .

CDR3: ASSKGGETGSGNTIY
J: TRBJ1-3
V: TRBV21-1
size: once

CDR3: AISEEGLKGSLREKLF
J: TRBJ1-4
V: TRBV10-3
size: .

CDR3: ASSVMTGRDT
J: TRBJ1-2
V: TRBV9
size: .

CDR3: ASSLAGSANTEAF
J: TRBJ1-1
V: TRBV7-6
size: .

CDR3: ASKKGDRGHGGYT
J: TRBJ1-2
V: TRBV2
size: once

CDR3: ASSLRDIQETQY
J: TRBJ2-5
V: TRBV18
size: .

CDR3: ASSESGGGQPQH
J: TRBJ1-5
V: TRBV2
size: .

CDR3: ASRASGLTNEKLF
J: TRBJ1-4
V: TRBV5-1
size: .

CDR3: ASSKRPTGETQY
J: TRBJ2-5
V: TRBV19
size: once

CDR3: ASSLSGERSPLH
J: TRBJ1-6
V: TRBV7-9
size: .

CDR3: ASGTGGVVYGYT
J: TRBJ1-2
V: TRBV2
size: .

CDR3: ASSPRNLILGTIRGDNYGYT
J: TRBJ1-2
V: TRBV18
size: .

CDR3: ASSAGQGYGPQH
J: TRBJ1-5
V: TRBV7-8
size: .

CDR3: ASSVGQGNEKLF
J: TRBJ1-4
V: TRBV9
size: .

CDR3: SVERSYTGELF
J: TRBJ2-2
V: TRBV29-1
size: .

CDR3: ASSPGGGRGATGELF
J: TRBJ2-2
V: TRBV5-4
size: .

CDR3: ASSFCQGVTNTEAF
J: TRBJ1-1
V: TRBV7-4
size: .

CDR3: ASSLGQRGYEQY
J: TRBJ2-7
V: TRBV5-1
size: .

CDR3: ASSLTPGSGGANEQF
J: TRBJ2-1
V: TRBV27
size: .

CDR3: ASTEANQPQH
J: TRBJ1-5
V: TRBV6-6
size: .

CDR3: ASSNPGGGGYT
J: TRBJ1-2
V: TRBV5-1
size: .

CDR3: ASSPGKRPIGSNQPQH
J: TRBJ1-5
V: TRBV19
size: once

CDR3: ASSPPRGGPDTQY
J: TRBJ2-3
V: TRBV5-6
size: .

CDR3: ASSRRDTPNYGYT
J: TRBJ1-2
V: TRBV7-2
size: .

CDR3: ASSSQGGEGPLH
J: TRBJ1-6
V: TRBV5-8
size: once

CDR3: SGEDRPRAF
J: TRBJ1-1
V: TRBV29-1
size: .

CDR3: ASSSRRSISTDTQY
J: TRBJ2-3
V: TRBV28
size: .

CDR3: ASAGTGVNYGYT
J: TRBJ1-2
V: TRBV5-6
size: .

CDR3: ASSDGRGIATKNIQY
J: TRBJ2-4
V: TRBV2
size: .

CDR3: ASSFSGSDTQY
J: TRBJ2-3
V: TRBV7-3
size: .

CDR3: ASSEERSYGYT
J: TRBJ1-2
V: TRBV2
size: once

CDR3: ASSAAYENTEAF
J: TRBJ1-1
V: TRBV25-1
size: .

CDR3: ASSEWPGYSNQPQH
J: TRBJ1-5
V: TRBV6-1
size: .

CDR3: ASSRDNTDTQY
J: TRBJ2-3
V: TRBV19
size: .

CDR3: ASSFAARGPNGELF
J: TRBJ2-2
V: TRBV7-2
size: .

CDR3: AGAQGGVEKLF
J: TRBJ1-4
V: TRBV6-5
size: once

CDR3: ASSGTLTNEKLF
J: TRBJ1-4
V: TRBV2
size: .

CDR3: ASSGTSGAGELF
J: TRBJ2-2
V: TRBV7-3
size: .

CDR3: ASSLGQGSGQY
J: TRBJ2-7
V: TRBV7-7
size: .